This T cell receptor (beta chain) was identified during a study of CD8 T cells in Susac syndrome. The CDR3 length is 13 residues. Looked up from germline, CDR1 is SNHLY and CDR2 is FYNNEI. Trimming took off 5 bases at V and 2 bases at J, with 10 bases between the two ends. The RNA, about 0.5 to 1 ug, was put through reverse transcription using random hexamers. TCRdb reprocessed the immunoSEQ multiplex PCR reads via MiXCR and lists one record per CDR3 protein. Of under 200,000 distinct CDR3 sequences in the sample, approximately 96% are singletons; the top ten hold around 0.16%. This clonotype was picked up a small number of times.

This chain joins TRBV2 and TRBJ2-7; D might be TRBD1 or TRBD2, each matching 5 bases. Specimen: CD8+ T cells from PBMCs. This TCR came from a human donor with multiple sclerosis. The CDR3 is CASSPGRTYEQYF. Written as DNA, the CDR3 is TGTGCCAGCAGTCCGGGACGCACCTACGAGCAGTACTTC. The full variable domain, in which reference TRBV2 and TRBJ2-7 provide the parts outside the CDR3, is EPEVTQTPSHQVTQMGQEVILRCVPISNHLYFYWYRQILGQKVEFLVSFYNNEISEKSEIFDDQFSVERPDGSNFTLKIRSTKLEDSAMYFCASSPGRTYEQYFGPGTRLTVT.